This note documents a single T cell receptor beta chain sequence. This clonotype turned up a few times. Its antigen is unknown. No base quality information exists; no much larger clone differs at one position. This sample is part of a study of T-cell reconstitution after alpha-beta-depleted transplantation in children (dated by TCRdb to 2016 to 2017). About the investigation overall: T-cell immune reconstitution after TCRalphabeta/CD19-depleted allogeneic hematopoietic cell transplantation in children was quantitatively tracked in the study by means of TCR repertoire profiling.

The CDR3 covers 14 residues, taking in both the cysteine and the phenylalanine. Only CDR3 DNA remains: 42 bases, in frame from the first base. The germline V gene (reference sequence) provides CDR1 DFQATT and CDR2 SNEGSKA. Ends trimmed: V by 6 bases, J by 3 bases; bases unmatched to a gene: 4. Libraries were constructed by PCR. Sequenced on an Illumina HiSeq 2500. TCR library preparation used molecular barcoding, with unique molecular identifiers applied to normalize quantification of the TCRbeta repertoire. The public reads were reprocessed in TCRdb via fastp at Q25 and MiXCR, keeping in-frame beta chains. Rows merge per CDR3 protein into single entries with the most common DNA and genes. The sample has around 400,000 distinct CDR3 sequences on record, roughly 20% of them singletons. Jointly, the top ten make up 3% to 4.5% of the sample.

The origin of this receptor is a human donor who donated a stem cell graft to a child with acute myeloid leukemia. The sample in question was PBMCs from the stem cell graft donor, obtained from the stem cell graft. The chain uses TRBV20-1 and TRBJ2-7; 14 nucleotides in the junction match TRBD2. The nucleotide sequence is TGCAGTGCAATGACTAGCGGGAGGGTCTACGAGCAGTACTTC. This yields the protein CSAMTSGRVYEQYF.